This entry describes one T cell receptor beta chain. Its antigen is unknown. One base away lies a much larger clone, so this may be a sequencing read error. The record originates from a study of T cells after yellow fever vaccination. Study in general: Fractions of low cell number were prepared using SMART-Seq v4 Ultra Low Input.

In TCRdb, the 5' RACE reads were re-called with MiXCR into one record per CDR3 protein. The sample lists about 69,000 distinct CDR3 sequences, around 5% occurring once. This CDR3 region has 13 residues. Germline assignment: CDR1 SGHTA and CDR2 FQGNSA. Study conclusions and caveats: The booster response re-showed most primary clones: approximately 95% CD4, more than 80% CD8.

This chain links TRBV7-2 with TRBJ2-5; 9 bases map to TRBD2. This receptor was obtained from a man younger than 30 who received the YFV17D yellow fever vaccine. The material was CD4+ T cells sorted from PBMCs, obtained roughly 15 days after the first yellow fever vaccination. In nucleotides, the CDR3 is TGTGTCAGCAGCTTAGCGGGGGAAGAGACCCAGTACTTC. This translates into CVSSLAGEETQYF.